One and the same sample provided the 2 T cell receptor beta chains below, sequenced in a study of cytomegalovirus exposure and HLA in healthy donors (dated by TCRdb to 2015 to 2018). Library creation used the immunoSEQ multiplex PCR assay. The multiplex PCR relied on a mix of 60 forward primers for TCR Vbeta segments and 13 reverse primers for TCR Jbeta segments. TCRdb carries this immuneACCESS record with in-frame sequences only. Its versions omit some clonotypes, under half of them owing to an unresolved V gene in the studies checked, with the rest unexplained. Across this sample there are 200,000 to 250,000 clones, with about 80% seen only once. The ten top clones hold around 0.57% of the sample. Sequenced input: PBMCs. Every receptor here comes from a woman in her 40s in good health and CMV-seronegative.

This chain connects TRBV5-1 to TRBJ2-5; 11 nucleotides align to TRBD2. J gave up 3 bases and V 4 bases, and 5 bases lay outside the gene matches. This CDR3 contains 15 residues. The germline CDR1 and CDR2 sequences are SGHRS and YFSETQ. In DNA, the CDR3 is TGCGCCAGCAGCATCCAGGGACTAGCGGAAGAGACCCAGTACTTC. It is translated as CASSIQGLAEETQYF.

The genes are TRBV6-6 and TRBJ1-6; 10 positions agree with TRBD1. J lost 7 bases, V lost 0 bases, and 0 bases had no gene match. CDR1 is MNHNY, CDR2 SVGAGI, per germline (reference sequence). The CDR3 has 15 amino acids. This chain's CDR3 is CASSYSTGGNSPLHF. The CDR3 DNA is TGTGCCAGCAGTTACTCGACAGGGGGCAATTCACCCCTCCACTTT.